These 21 T cell receptor beta chains were all obtained from the same sample, sequenced in a study of T cell responses to AZD1222 COVID-19 vaccine. Measured with immunoSEQ multiplex PCR; TCRdb has only the in-frame clones, and not every one. There are some 120,000 clones in the sample; roughly 84% occur only once, and about 26% lies in the top ten. Sequences were derived from peripheral blood, sampled 28 days after the second AZD1222 dose. These receptors all come from an adult who received the AZD1222 COVID-19 vaccine.

This sequence joins TRBV18 and TRBJ1-1; D call uncertain. The CDR3 is 13 residues long. Trimming took 3 bases from V and 1 from J, leaving 6 bases between them. Per germline, CDR1 KGHSH and CDR2 LQKENI. The DNA of the CDR3 is TGTGCCAGCTCACCGGGCAAGAACACTGAAGCTTTCTTT. Protein sequence: CASSPGKNTEAFF.

This clone was seen a handful of times. The V gene is TRBV6-5, the J gene TRBJ2-2; TRBD1 agrees at 7 bases. The V gene's germline CDR1 is MNHEY and CDR2 SVGAGI. Trimming removed 2 bases from V and 5 bases from J; junction bases left unmatched: 5. The CDR3 length is 15 residues. The CDR3 loop reads CASSYVTGLTGELFF. CDR3 sequence (DNA): TGTGCCAGCAGTTACGTGACAGGGCTGACCGGGGAGCTGTTTTTT.

The rearrangement uses TRBV4-1 and TRBJ1-4, with D unresolved. From germline, CDR1 is MGHRA and CDR2 YSYEKL. V shed 3 bases and J shed 5 bases, with 7 bases lying between them. The CDR3 covers 13 residues. The CDR3 spells CASSHQQNEKLFF. The CDR3 DNA sequence: TGCGCCAGCAGCCACCAACAGAATGAAAAACTGTTTTTT.

The chain is built from TRBV5-1 and TRBJ1-4; D gene unclear. V lost 0 bases and J 0 bases, leaving 12 bases between the germline ends. CDR1 and CDR2 (germline): SGHRS, YFSETQ. This CDR3 is 17 amino acids long. This CDR3 reads CASSLVPDSTTNEKLFF. In DNA form, the CDR3 reads TGCGCCAGCAGCTTGGTCCCAGACTCTACAACTAATGAAAAACTGTTTTTT. Full variable domain (missing parts from reference TRBV5-1 and TRBJ1-4): KAGVTQTPRYLIKTRGQQVTLSCSPISGHRSVSWYQQTPGQGLQFLFEYFSETQRNKGNFPGRFSGRQFSNSRSEMNVSTLELGDSALYLCASSLVPDSTTNEKLFFGSGTQLSVL.

The chain carries TRBV9 and TRBJ1-3, with D possibly TRBD1 on 5 matching bases. The CDR3 spans 15 residues. Germline assignment: CDR1 SGDLS and CDR2 YYNGEE. The V end lost 4 bases, the J end lost 4 bases, and 15 bases lay between the germline ends. The chain's CDR3 is CASSRQGWSGNTIYF. CDR3 sequence (DNA): TGTGCCAGCAGCCGCCAGGGATGGTCCGGAAACACCATATATTTT.

V gene TRBV19 combines with J gene TRBJ2-2; the match to TRBD2 covers 12 bases. Trimming removed 5 bases from V and 3 bases from J; junction bases left unmatched: 7. The CDR3 length is 17 residues. Germline CDR1 and CDR2: LNHDA and SQIVND (reference sequence). CDR3 in amino acids: CASSPRTSGVHTGELFF. DNA for the CDR3: TGTGCCAGTAGTCCAAGGACTAGCGGGGTGCACACCGGGGAGCTGTTTTTT.

The chain recombines TRBV9 with TRBJ1-1; D is perhaps TRBD1 (5 bases). From germline, CDR1 is SGDLS and CDR2 YYNGEE. This CDR3 region has 14 residues. V shed 3 bases and J shed 0 bases, with 9 bases lying between them. The CDR3 is CASSGDRVNTEAFF. The CDR3, as DNA: TGTGCCAGCAGCGGAGACAGAGTGAACACTGAAGCTTTCTTT.

The chain employs TRBV5-6 and TRBJ1-1; a weak D match, TRBD1 (5 bases). Trimming took 0 bases from V and 8 from J, leaving 14 bases between them. Germline V lookup: CDR1 SGHDT, CDR2 YYEEEE. CDR3 length: 14 residues. This CDR3 is CASSLAGAASEAFF. In nucleotides, the CDR3 is TGTGCCAGCAGCTTGGCTGGGGCGGCCTCAGAAGCTTTCTTT.

The J gene is TRBJ2-7, the V gene TRBV4-3, with D possibly TRBD2 on 6 matching bases. Germline CDR1 reads LGHNA; CDR2 reads YSLEER. V was cut by 4 bases and J by 1 base, with 17 bases left in between. This CDR3 is built from 16 residues. The CDR3, as DNA: TGCGCCAGCAGCCTGAGAATGCTAGCGCCTTCCTACGAGCAGTACTTC. Translating gives CASSLRMLAPSYEQYF.

The J gene is TRBJ2-7, the V gene TRBV19; D is uncertain. The CDR3 is 16 amino acids. The germline CDR1 and CDR2 sequences are LNHDA and SQIVND (reference sequence). Trimming shortened V by 5 bases and J by 1 base, and 18 bases separated the two germline ends. In DNA, the CDR3 is TGTGCCAGTAGTTTAACAGCCGCAAATCCTTCCTACGAGCAGTACTTC. It specifies CASSLTAANPSYEQYF.

V gene TRBV29-1 combines with J gene TRBJ1-4, with a tentative D call TRBD1 (5 bases). Germline lookup yields CDR1 SQVTM and CDR2 ANQGSEA. The length of the CDR3 is 13 residues. V dropped 4 bases and J dropped 5 bases, with 11 bases sitting between them. The CDR3 here is CSVGDPRNEKLFF. As DNA, the CDR3 is TGCAGCGTTGGGGACCCCAGGAATGAAAAACTGTTTTTT.

V and J are TRBV7-9 and TRBJ1-2, with 10 bases lining up with TRBD1. Germline CDR1 reads SEHNR; CDR2 reads FQNEAQ (reference sequence). The CDR3 extends over 14 amino acids. After removal of 6 bases from V and 7 bases from J, the junction contained 8 bases not matched to a gene. The CDR3 sequence: CASRRSTGGSGYTF. The CDR3 DNA reads TGTGCCAGCAGACGTTCGACAGGGGGCAGTGGCTACACCTTC. Combining the CDR3 with reference TRBV7-9 and TRBJ1-2 gives the whole variable domain DTGVSQNPRHKITKRGQNVTFRCDPISEHNRLYWYRQTLGQGPEFLTYFQNEAQLEKSRLLSDRFSAERPKGSFSTLEIQRTEQGDSAMYLCASRRSTGGSGYTFGSGTRLTVV.

The chain recombines TRBV18 with TRBJ1-2; D gene uncertain. The length of the CDR3 is 14 residues. The ends were cut back, 0 bases at V and 7 bases at J, with 12 bases in the middle. Germline-derived CDR1 and CDR2 are KGHSH and LQKENI. CDR3 sequence (DNA): TGTGCCAGCTCACCACCGGTTGTCTTGGGTGGCTACACCTTC. It yields the protein CASSPPVVLGGYTF. The full variable domain, in which reference TRBV18 and TRBJ1-2 provide the parts outside the CDR3, is NAGVMQNPRHLVRRRGQEARLRCSPMKGHSHVYWYRQLPEEGLKFMVYLQKENIIDESGMPKERFSAEFPKEGPSILRIQQVVRGDSAAYFCASSPPVVLGGYTFGSGTRLTVV.

The V and J genes are TRBV5-1 and TRBJ2-1; the D gene could be TRBD1 or TRBD2 (5 bases each). Germline V CDR1 and CDR2: SGHRS, YFSETQ. The V gene lost 5 bases and the J gene lost 8 bases, with 20 bases spanning the gap. The CDR3 totals 15 residues. CDR3 in amino acids: CASSLRDVRSDEQFF. The CDR3 region has the DNA TGCGCCAGCAGTCTCCGGGACGTCAGGTCCGATGAGCAGTTCTTC.

The rearrangement joins TRBV9 to TRBJ2-1, with 8 nucleotides matching TRBD2. The V segment lost 3 bases and the J segment 5 bases; nucleotides outside the gene matches: 7. This CDR3 has 15 residues. Germline lookup yields CDR1 SGDLS and CDR2 YYNGEE. Here the CDR3 reads CASSASGHSNNEQFF. The CDR3 bases are TGTGCCAGCAGCGCTAGCGGGCACTCTAACAATGAGCAGTTCTTC. Combining the CDR3 with reference TRBV9 and TRBJ2-1 gives the whole variable domain DSGVTQTPKHLITATGQRVTLRCSPRSGDLSVYWYQQSLDQGLQFLIQYYNGEERAKGNILERFSAQQFPDLHSELNLSSLELGDSALYFCASSASGHSNNEQFFGPGTRLTVL.

This chain uses TRBV13 with TRBJ2-3; 7 nucleotides line up with TRBD1. There are 15 residues in the CDR3. Germline CDR1 PRHDT, CDR2 FYEKMQ (reference sequence). The V gene end was trimmed by 5 bases and the J gene end by 2 bases; junction bases not matched to a gene: 7. The CDR3 loop is CASSPTDRTTDTQYF. The CDR3 DNA sequence: TGTGCCAGCAGCCCTACGGACAGGACCACAGATACGCAGTATTTT.

The V call is TRBV5-6, the J call TRBJ1-1; D unresolved. Germline CDR1 is SGHDT and CDR2 is YYEEEE. Trimming pared 4 bases from V and 1 base from J, leaving 11 bases between. The CDR3 sequence is 14 residues long. CDR3 protein: CASSGFWGNTEAFF. In DNA, the CDR3 is TGTGCCAGCAGCGGCTTCTGGGGGAACACTGAAGCTTTCTTT.

The genes are TRBV18 and TRBJ2-7, with D maybe TRBD1 (5 bases). Trimming took 3 bases from V and 3 from J, leaving 15 bases between them. This CDR3 has 15 amino acids. Germline lookup yields CDR1 KGHSH and CDR2 LQKENI. CDR3 nucleotide sequence: TGTGCCAGCTCACCCCAGGGAAAACGCGGCTACGAGCAGTACTTC. Amino acid sequence: CASSPQGKRGYEQYF.

In DNA, the CDR3 is TGTGCCAGCAGCCTCTCCGGGCCTTACAATGAGCAGTTCTTC. Amino acids: CASSLSGPYNEQFF. The V and J genes are TRBV3-1 (or the pseudogene TRBV3-2) and TRBJ2-1; no clear D gene. This CDR3 spans 14 amino acids. The germline V gene has CDR1 LGHDT and CDR2 YNNKEL (reference sequence). V dropped 4 bases and J dropped 4 bases, with 11 bases sitting between them.

The chain employs TRBV6-1 and TRBJ1-2; possible D gene TRBD1, 5 bases. Germline V CDR1 and CDR2: MNHNS, SASEGT. V was clipped by 2 bases and J by 3 bases, with 13 bases between them. This CDR3 is 15 amino acids long. The CDR3 here is CASSELGGGYYGYTF. CDR3 bases: TGTGCCAGCAGTGAACTTGGGGGGGGATACTATGGCTACACCTTC.

The genes are TRBV21-1 and TRBJ2-6; whether TRBD2, the table's D call, matches the DNA was not checked. TRBV21-1 is a listed pseudogene. The CDR3 sequence is 17 residues long. As DNA, the CDR3 is TGTGCCAGCAGCAAAGCTCCTCCTCCCCCTGGGGCCAACGTCCTGACTTTC. Translating gives CASSKAPPPPGANVLTF.